These 3 T cell receptor beta chains share one sample of origin, sequenced in a study of T cell clones after liver transplantation. This table comes from immunoSEQ multiplex PCR, and its TCRdb copy is limited to in-frame clones, with some not included. The sample records about 75,000 clones, about 85% being singletons. Source: CD4+ T cells from blood, taken about 50 months after liver transplant. These receptors were obtained from a human patient who received a liver transplant. Some T cells may trace back to the graft donor.

The J gene is TRBJ1-6, the V gene TRBV7-2, with 9 bases matching TRBD1. CDR3 size: 15 residues. Per the germline V gene, CDR1 is SGHTA and CDR2 is FQGNSA. V shed 2 bases, J shed 5 bases, and the junction held 1 base outside the gene matches. The CDR3: CASSLRDRDNSPLHF. The CDR3 DNA sequence: TGTGCCAGCAGCTTAAGGGACAGGGATAATTCACCCCTCCACTTT.

This clone appeared once. Here the CDR3 reads CASSLSRWSTDQPQHF. The CDR3 bases are TGTGCCAGCAGTTTATCTCGGTGGTCCACGGACCAGCCCCAGCATTTT. The V and J genes are TRBV28 and TRBJ1-5; D gene uncertain. Germline CDR1 reads MDHEN; CDR2 reads SYDVKM. CDR3 length equals 16 residues. V was clipped by 1 base and J by 7 bases, with 17 bases between them. The full variable domain, its missing parts supplied by reference TRBV28 and TRBJ1-5, is DVKVTQSSRYLVKRTGEKVFLECVQDMDHENMFWYRQDPGLGLRLIYFSYDVKMKEKGDIPEGYSVSREKKERFSLILESASTNQTSMYLCASSLSRWSTDQPQHFGDGTRLSIL.

The CDR3 coding sequence is TGTGCCAGCAGGCGGGGACAGGGATACACAGATACGCAGTATTTT. Its protein is CASRRGQGYTDTQYF. The V call is TRBV6-1, the J call TRBJ2-3, with 9 bases lining up with TRBD1. The CDR3 is 15 residues long. J gave up 2 bases and V 6 bases, and 6 bases lay outside the gene matches. Germline loops: CDR1 MNHNS, CDR2 SASEGT.